This is a list of T cell receptor beta chains from one sample in a study of brain T cells in children with intractable seizures. Data came from immunoSEQ multiplex PCR; TCRdb stores just in-frame clones and leaves some out. The table records tens of thousands of clones, roughly 94% of them present only once. Sequencing used peripheral blood, obtained at surgery. The receptor source for this set is a boy between 10 and 17 years old with focal cortical dysplasia and intractable seizures. The CDR3 runs from the conserved cysteine through the conserved F or W. Each record gives: J gene, D gene, clone size, V gene, CDR3 DNA, CDR3 protein. D genes are given only for firm matches. Rows give clone size only sometimes, using once, few, many, or a class for an expanded clone.

J gene: TRBJ2-1
D gene: -
clone size: -
V gene: TRBV7-9
CDR3 DNA: TGTGCCAGCAGCTTGGCAGGTGGCTACAATGAGCAGTTCTTC
CDR3 protein: CASSLAGGYNEQFF

J gene: TRBJ2-7
D gene: -
clone size: -
V gene: TRBV19
CDR3 DNA: TGTGCCAGCCCCCAAAGGTCCCCATACGAGCAGTACTTC
CDR3 protein: CASPQRSPYEQYF

J gene: TRBJ2-1
D gene: TRBD2
clone size: -
V gene: TRBV4-2
CDR3 DNA: TGTGCCAGCAGCCAAGCTGTCGGGAGGGAGACGTTCTTC
CDR3 protein: CASSQAVGRETFF

J gene: TRBJ1-2
D gene: -
clone size: -
V gene: TRBV7-9
CDR3 DNA: TGTGCCAGCAGGTTAATCGACACTGGCTATGGCTACACCTTC
CDR3 protein: CASRLIDTGYGYTF

J gene: TRBJ1-2
D gene: TRBD1
clone size: -
V gene: TRBV18
CDR3 DNA: TGTGCCAGCTCACCACAGGGACAGGGGGGCGATGGCTACACCTTC
CDR3 protein: CASSPQGQGGDGYTF

J gene: TRBJ1-4
D gene: -
clone size: -
V gene: TRBV27
CDR3 DNA: TGTGCCAGCAGTTCCAACCGGGCCCAAAATGAAAAACTGTTTTTT
CDR3 protein: CASSSNRAQNEKLFF

J gene: TRBJ2-4
D gene: -
clone size: -
V gene: TRBV18
CDR3 DNA: TGTGCCAGCTCACTCAGTACCCGATGCAAAGCCAAAAACATTCAGTACTTC
CDR3 protein: CASSLSTRCKAKNIQYF

J gene: TRBJ1-2
D gene: TRBD1
clone size: -
V gene: TRBV4-1
CDR3 DNA: TGCGCCAGCAGCCAACCAAAAGACAGGGGAGAGGGCTACACCTTC
CDR3 protein: CASSQPKDRGEGYTF

J gene: TRBJ2-1
D gene: -
clone size: few
V gene: TRBV2
CDR3 DNA: TGTGCCAGCAGTGAATGGGGCGCAATAGGAGACAATGAGCAGTTCTTC
CDR3 protein: CASSEWGAIGDNEQFF

J gene: TRBJ1-1
D gene: -
clone size: -
V gene: TRBV29-1
CDR3 DNA: TGCAGCGTTTCGCGGATGCGCACTGAAGCTTTCTTT
CDR3 protein: CSVSRMRTEAFF

J gene: TRBJ1-1
D gene: -
clone size: -
V gene: TRBV19
CDR3 DNA: TGTGCCAGTACCCAGGGTCGGGGTAACACTGAAGCTTTCTTT
CDR3 protein: CASTQGRGNTEAFF

J gene: TRBJ1-3
D gene: -
clone size: once
V gene: TRBV23-1
CDR3 DNA: TGCGCCAGCAGTCAAATGTTCGACAGTGGGGTAAACACCATATATTTT
CDR3 protein: CASSQMFDSGVNTIYF

J gene: TRBJ2-3
D gene: -
clone size: -
V gene: TRBV4-1
CDR3 DNA: TGCGCCAGCAGCACTATCACAGATACGCAGTATTTT
CDR3 protein: CASSTITDTQYF

J gene: TRBJ2-2
D gene: TRBD2
clone size: few
V gene: TRBV5-4
CDR3 DNA: TGTGCCAGCAGCCCCGGGAGGGTTGGGCCGGCGAACACCGGGGAGCTGTTTTTT
CDR3 protein: CASSPGRVGPANTGELFF

J gene: TRBJ2-1
D gene: -
clone size: -
V gene: TRBV6-2/TRBV6-3
CDR3 DNA: TGTGCCAGCAGTGCCCGAGGGCTATCGCCTCTTGAGCAGTTCTTC
CDR3 protein: CASSARGLSPLEQFF

J gene: TRBJ1-5
D gene: -
clone size: -
V gene: TRBV27
CDR3 DNA: TGTGCCAGCAGTAGGAATAGCAATCAGCCCCAGCATTTT
CDR3 protein: CASSRNSNQPQHF

J gene: TRBJ1-4
D gene: -
clone size: -
V gene: TRBV29-1
CDR3 DNA: TGCAGCGTTGAACCGGGACCGAATGAAAAACTGTTTTTT
CDR3 protein: CSVEPGPNEKLFF

J gene: TRBJ2-5
D gene: -
clone size: -
V gene: TRBV7-9
CDR3 DNA: TGTGCCAGCAGCTTAGCGCAACGCCTCGGGGAGACCCAGTACTTC
CDR3 protein: CASSLAQRLGETQYF

J gene: TRBJ2-7
D gene: TRBD1
clone size: -
V gene: TRBV5-1
CDR3 DNA: TGCGCCAGCAGCTTGGCCGTGGGACAGGGGGCGCGAAAGCAGTACTTC
CDR3 protein: CASSLAVGQGARKQYF

J gene: TRBJ2-3
D gene: -
clone size: -
V gene: TRBV5-4
CDR3 DNA: TGTGCCAGCAGCTTGGCCCGACAGGAGGGCACAGATACGCAGTATTTT
CDR3 protein: CASSLARQEGTDTQYF

J gene: TRBJ2-3
D gene: TRBD2
clone size: -
V gene: TRBV6-4
CDR3 DNA: TGTGCCAGCAGTGGCGGGGGGGCCACAGATACGCAGTATTTT
CDR3 protein: CASSGGGATDTQYF

J gene: TRBJ2-1
D gene: -
clone size: -
V gene: TRBV7-3
CDR3 DNA: TGTGCCAGCAGCCGCTCAGGACTCTGGAATGAGCAGTTCTTC
CDR3 protein: CASSRSGLWNEQFF

J gene: TRBJ2-1
D gene: TRBD1
clone size: -
V gene: TRBV24-1
CDR3 DNA: TGTGCCACCAGTGGGACAGGGCGGAAGGACAATGAGCAGTTCTTC
CDR3 protein: CATSGTGRKDNEQFF

J gene: TRBJ1-6
D gene: TRBD1
clone size: -
V gene: TRBV6-1
CDR3 DNA: TGTGCCAGCAGTGGTTTTCATCCAGGGGGCGATTCACCCCTCCACTTT
CDR3 protein: CASSGFHPGGDSPLHF

J gene: TRBJ1-1
D gene: -
clone size: -
V gene: TRBV29-1
CDR3 DNA: TGCAGCGTTGACTCCGTCCGGAGCACTGAAGCTTTCTTT
CDR3 protein: CSVDSVRSTEAFF

J gene: TRBJ1-5
D gene: -
clone size: -
V gene: TRBV6-5
CDR3 DNA: TGTGCCAGCAGTTACTCGCCGGGATCTCAGCCCCAGCATTTT
CDR3 protein: CASSYSPGSQPQHF

J gene: TRBJ2-1
D gene: -
clone size: -
V gene: TRBV2
CDR3 DNA: TGTGCCGGAGCTCGTCTCGATGAGCAGTTCTTC
CDR3 protein: CAGARLDEQFF

J gene: TRBJ1-2
D gene: TRBD1
clone size: -
V gene: TRBV30
CDR3 DNA: TGTGCCTGGAGTGTACAGGACAGGGTCTATGGCTACACCTTC
CDR3 protein: CAWSVQDRVYGYTF

J gene: TRBJ2-7
D gene: -
clone size: -
V gene: TRBV27
CDR3 DNA: TGTGCCAGCAGTTTAAAGTCGTCCTACGAGCAGTACTTC
CDR3 protein: CASSLKSSYEQYF

J gene: TRBJ1-1
D gene: -
clone size: -
V gene: TRBV12-3/TRBV12-4
CDR3 DNA: TGTGCCAGCAGTTGGGGTGGAGGCACTGAAGCTTTCTTT
CDR3 protein: CASSWGGGTEAFF

J gene: TRBJ1-5
D gene: -
clone size: -
V gene: TRBV2
CDR3 DNA: TGTGCCAGTCGGGGGCGAAGCAATCAGCCCCAGCATTTT
CDR3 protein: CASRGRSNQPQHF

J gene: TRBJ2-3
D gene: -
clone size: -
V gene: TRBV30
CDR3 DNA: TGTGTCGCCGGGGTTGGATCCACAAACACAGATACGCAGTATTTT
CDR3 protein: CVAGVGSTNTDTQYF

J gene: TRBJ1-5
D gene: -
clone size: few
V gene: TRBV12-3/TRBV12-4
CDR3 DNA: TGTGCCAGCAGTTCGGGATATCAGCCCCAGCATTTT
CDR3 protein: CASSSGYQPQHF

J gene: TRBJ2-2
D gene: -
clone size: -
V gene: TRBV12-5
CDR3 DNA: TGTGCTAGTGTAGGAGGGGGCCGGAACACCGGGGAGCTGTTTTTT
CDR3 protein: CASVGGGRNTGELFF

J gene: TRBJ2-1
D gene: -
clone size: -
V gene: TRBV27
CDR3 DNA: TGTGCCAGCAGTTCCCTACCGGGTAACAATGAGCAGTTCTTC
CDR3 protein: CASSSLPGNNEQFF

J gene: TRBJ1-1
D gene: -
clone size: -
V gene: TRBV5-1
CDR3 DNA: TGCGCCAGCAGCGCCGGGACGGGGAACACTGAAGCTTTCTTT
CDR3 protein: CASSAGTGNTEAFF

J gene: TRBJ1-1
D gene: -
clone size: -
V gene: TRBV7-9
CDR3 DNA: TGTGCCAGCAGCTTAACAGAGAACACTGAAGCTTTCTTT
CDR3 protein: CASSLTENTEAFF

J gene: TRBJ1-1
D gene: TRBD1
clone size: -
V gene: TRBV4-2
CDR3 DNA: TGTGCCAGCAGCCCAAGGACAGGGGAGGACACTGAAGCTTTCTTT
CDR3 protein: CASSPRTGEDTEAFF

J gene: TRBJ2-5
D gene: -
clone size: -
V gene: TRBV5-4
CDR3 DNA: TGTGCCAGCAGCTTGGTTGGGGAGCCAGAGACCCAGTACTTC
CDR3 protein: CASSLVGEPETQYF

J gene: TRBJ2-1
D gene: TRBD2
clone size: -
V gene: TRBV3-1/TRBV3-2
CDR3 DNA: TGTGCCAGCAGCCAAGTTCCGGCGGGAGGTGAACAGTTCTTC
CDR3 protein: CASSQVPAGGEQFF

J gene: TRBJ1-5
D gene: -
clone size: once
V gene: TRBV19
CDR3 DNA: TGTGCCAGTAGCCTGGGGTATAGCAATCAGCCCCAGCATTTT
CDR3 protein: CASSLGYSNQPQHF

J gene: TRBJ2-2
D gene: -
clone size: few
V gene: TRBV5-4
CDR3 DNA: TGTGCCAGCAGCGTCGGGGGGCCCCCCGGGGAGCTGTTTTTT
CDR3 protein: CASSVGGPPGELFF

J gene: TRBJ1-1
D gene: -
clone size: -
V gene: TRBV19
CDR3 DNA: TGTGCCAGTAGTCCCCGCGGGGGCGAATTAACTGAAGCTTTCTTT
CDR3 protein: CASSPRGGELTEAFF

J gene: TRBJ2-5
D gene: -
clone size: -
V gene: TRBV3-1/TRBV3-2
CDR3 DNA: TGTGCCAGCAGCCAAGGGGGGTCCGCGGCCCAGTACTTC
CDR3 protein: CASSQGGSAAQYF

J gene: TRBJ1-2
D gene: -
clone size: -
V gene: TRBV5-4
CDR3 DNA: TGTGCCAGCAGCTTGGAGGCCAAAAATGGTGGCTACACCTTC
CDR3 protein: CASSLEAKNGGYTF

J gene: TRBJ1-1
D gene: -
clone size: -
V gene: TRBV15
CDR3 DNA: TGTGCCACCAGCAGGGCAGGGTCGAAGAACACTGAAGCTTTCTTT
CDR3 protein: CATSRAGSKNTEAFF

J gene: TRBJ2-3
D gene: -
clone size: -
V gene: TRBV11-2
CDR3 DNA: TGTGCCAGCAGCTTCACTCACTACCCCGGCACAGATACGCAGTATTTT
CDR3 protein: CASSFTHYPGTDTQYF

J gene: TRBJ2-1
D gene: TRBD2
clone size: -
V gene: TRBV3-1/TRBV3-2
CDR3 DNA: TGTGCCAGCCAAGAGGTAGCGGGGTACAATGAGCAGTTCTTC
CDR3 protein: CASQEVAGYNEQFF

J gene: TRBJ1-1
D gene: -
clone size: -
V gene: TRBV19
CDR3 DNA: TGTGCCACCGGAGGGAACATGAACACTGAAGCTTTCTTT
CDR3 protein: CATGGNMNTEAFF

J gene: TRBJ1-1
D gene: -
clone size: -
V gene: TRBV3-1/TRBV3-2
CDR3 DNA: TGTGCCAGCAGCCAAGGAGACATTTGGGCTGAAGCTTTCTTT
CDR3 protein: CASSQGDIWAEAFF

J gene: TRBJ2-1
D gene: TRBD1
clone size: -
V gene: TRBV19
CDR3 DNA: TGTGCCACTTCCGGGACAGGTGACAATGAGCAGTTCTTC
CDR3 protein: CATSGTGDNEQFF

J gene: TRBJ2-1
D gene: -
clone size: -
V gene: TRBV9
CDR3 DNA: TGTGCCAGCAGCGCAGTCGTTAGTGGCGAGTACAATGAGCAGTTCTTC
CDR3 protein: CASSAVVSGEYNEQFF

J gene: TRBJ1-3
D gene: -
clone size: -
V gene: TRBV25-1
CDR3 DNA: TGTGCCAGCAGTACCGGAAACACCATATATTTT
CDR3 protein: CASSTGNTIYF